This TCR beta chain was documented in a study of tumor-infiltrating lymphocytes in oesophageal squamous cell carcinoma. This clonotype showed up many times. Germline CDR1 reads MNHNS; CDR2 reads SASEGT. The CDR3 covers 14 residues. V was clipped by 5 bases and J by 0 bases, with 11 bases between them. TCRdb reprocessed the PCR reads with MiXCR, giving one entry per CDR3 protein. The table includes under 20,000 distinct CDR3 sequences, 39% detected once. Material for sequencing was esophageal tumor tissue. The gene calls are TRBV6-1 and TRBJ2-7; unclear D gene. The clonotype was recovered from a male donor with esophageal squamous cell carcinoma. CDR3 amino acids: CASSNQPSSYEQYF. CDR3 coding DNA: TGTGCCAGCAGTAACCAGCCGAGCTCCTACGAGCAGTACTTC.